This T cell receptor (beta chain) was sequenced during a study of lymphopenia after photon versus proton radiotherapy. The length of the CDR3 is 18 residues. The V and J ends lost 0 bases and 1 base, in that order; junction bases with no gene match: 6. Germline V gene lookup returns CDR1 LGHNT and CDR2 FRNRAP. Repertoires were generated with immunoSEQ multiplex PCR, while TCRdb's copy carries only in-frame clones and drops some. The sample yields more than 30,000 clones, approximately 87% seen once. This specimen consisted of peripheral blood, obtained from a patient treated with photon-based radiotherapy. This sequence originates from a man aged 45-65 years with gastric cancer. This chain joins TRBV12-5 and TRBJ2-2; 9 bases align to TRBD1. Here the CDR3 DNA reads TGTGCTAGTGGTTTGGTGAGGACAGGGGCCAGGAACACCGGGGAGCTGTTTTTT. The encoded protein is CASGLVRTGARNTGELFF.